This T cell receptor beta chain derives from a study of PD-L1 blockade in urothelial cancer. Study-wide context: Patients had undergone 0 to 3 prior chemotherapy regimens. Blood analyses occurred 3 weeks (second dose) and 6 weeks post treatment start.

Time point given: peripheral blood 6 weeks after treatment start. Spiking of synthetic TCR analog templates was performed in each PCR. Profiling relied on immunoSEQ multiplex PCR, and the TCRdb table lists in-frame clones only, not all of them. The sample holds under 150,000 clones, around 89% seen once. V gave up 3 bases and J gave up 2 bases, with 15 bases separating them. In germline, CDR1 is SGDLS, CDR2 YYNGEE. The length of the CDR3 is 15 residues. The chain recombines TRBV9 with TRBJ2-7; tentatively, D is TRBD2 (6 bases). The specimen comprised PBMCs, sampled around atezolizumab (anti-PD-L1) treatment. The clonotype was recovered from a man aged 55-75 years with urothelial cancer. The DNA of the CDR3 is TGTGCCAGCAGCGCCCAAGTCGGAGGGCCCTACGAGCAGTACTTC. It translates to CASSAQVGGPYEQYF. Based on the CDR3 plus reference TRBV9 and TRBJ2-7, the full variable domain is DSGVTQTPKHLITATGQRVTLRCSPRSGDLSVYWYQQSLDQGLQFLIQYYNGEERAKGNILERFSAQQFPDLHSELNLSSLELGDSALYFCASSAQVGGPYEQYFGPGTRLTVT.